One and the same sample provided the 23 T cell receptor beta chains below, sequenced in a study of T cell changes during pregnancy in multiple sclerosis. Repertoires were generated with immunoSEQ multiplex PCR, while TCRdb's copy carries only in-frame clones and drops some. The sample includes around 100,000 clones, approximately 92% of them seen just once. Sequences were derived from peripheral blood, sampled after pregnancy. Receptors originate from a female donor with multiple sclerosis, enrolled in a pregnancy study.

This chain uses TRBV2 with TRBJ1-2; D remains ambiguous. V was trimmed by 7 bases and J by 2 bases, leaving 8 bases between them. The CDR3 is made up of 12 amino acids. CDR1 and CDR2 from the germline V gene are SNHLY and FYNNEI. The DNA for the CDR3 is TGTGCCAGCACGAGGGAAAACTATGGCTACACCTTC. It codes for CASTRENYGYTF.

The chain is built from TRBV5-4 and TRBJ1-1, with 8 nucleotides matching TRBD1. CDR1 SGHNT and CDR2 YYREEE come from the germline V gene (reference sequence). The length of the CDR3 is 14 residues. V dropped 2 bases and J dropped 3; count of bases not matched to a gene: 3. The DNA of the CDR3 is TGTGCCAGCAGCTTCAACAGGGGGGACACTGAAGCTTTCTTT. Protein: CASSFNRGDTEAFF.

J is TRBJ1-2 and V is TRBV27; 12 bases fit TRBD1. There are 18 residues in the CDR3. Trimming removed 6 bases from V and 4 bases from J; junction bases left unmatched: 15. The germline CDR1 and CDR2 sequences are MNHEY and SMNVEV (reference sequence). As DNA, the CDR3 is TGTGCCAGCAGACGATACCCGGGACAGGGGGCCGCTAGCTATGGCTACACCTTC. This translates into CASRRYPGQGAASYGYTF.

The CDR3 loop is CASSSTGQNEKLFF. As DNA, the CDR3 is TGTGCCAGCAGCTCGACAGGGCAGAATGAAAAACTGTTTTTT. The chain recombines TRBV7-2 with TRBJ1-4; 7 nucleotides match TRBD1. The CDR3 extends over 14 amino acids. Germline values: CDR1 SGHTA, CDR2 FQGNSA. V lost 4 bases, J lost 5 bases, and 4 bases stayed unmatched.

The CDR3 protein is CASSPLSSGVHNNSPLHF. The CDR3 region has the DNA TGTGCCAGCTCACCCCTTTCTTCCGGGGTGCATAATAATTCACCCCTCCACTTT. V gene TRBV18 combines with J gene TRBJ1-6; D remains unclear. Germline CDR1 is KGHSH and CDR2 is LQKENI. This CDR3 has 18 amino acids. V dropped 3 bases and J dropped 5 bases, with 20 bases sitting between them.

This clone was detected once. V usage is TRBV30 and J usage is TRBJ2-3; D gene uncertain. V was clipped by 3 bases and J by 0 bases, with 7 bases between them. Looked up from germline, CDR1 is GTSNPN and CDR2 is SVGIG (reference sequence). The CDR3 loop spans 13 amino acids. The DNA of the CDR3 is TGTGCCTGGAGACAGCATAGCACAGATACGCAGTATTTT. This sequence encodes CAWRQHSTDTQYF.

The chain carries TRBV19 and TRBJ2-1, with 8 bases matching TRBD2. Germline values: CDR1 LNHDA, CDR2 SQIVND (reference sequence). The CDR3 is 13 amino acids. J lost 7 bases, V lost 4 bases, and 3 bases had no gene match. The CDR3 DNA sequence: TGTGCCAGTAGTAGGACTAGCACAAATGAGCAGTTCTTC. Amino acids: CASSRTSTNEQFF.

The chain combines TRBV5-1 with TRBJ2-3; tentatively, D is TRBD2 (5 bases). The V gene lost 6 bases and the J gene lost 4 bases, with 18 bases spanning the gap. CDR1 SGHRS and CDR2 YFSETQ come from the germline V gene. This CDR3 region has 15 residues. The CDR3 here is CASTLGSLAADTQYF. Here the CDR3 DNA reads TGCGCCAGCACACTTGGTAGCCTAGCTGCAGATACGCAGTATTTT.

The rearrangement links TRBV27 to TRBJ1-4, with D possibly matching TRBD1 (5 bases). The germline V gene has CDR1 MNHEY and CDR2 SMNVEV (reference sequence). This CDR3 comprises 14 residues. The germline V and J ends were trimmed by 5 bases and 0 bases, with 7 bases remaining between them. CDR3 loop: CASSLTATNEKLFF. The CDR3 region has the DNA TGTGCCAGCAGTCTGACAGCAACTAATGAAAAACTGTTTTTT. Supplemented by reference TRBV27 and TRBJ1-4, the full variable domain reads EAQVTQNPRYLITVTGKKLTVTCSQNMNHEYMSWYRQDPGLGLRQIYYSMNVEVTDKGDVPEGYKVSRKEKRNFPLILESPSPNQTSLYFCASSLTATNEKLFFGSGTQLSVL.

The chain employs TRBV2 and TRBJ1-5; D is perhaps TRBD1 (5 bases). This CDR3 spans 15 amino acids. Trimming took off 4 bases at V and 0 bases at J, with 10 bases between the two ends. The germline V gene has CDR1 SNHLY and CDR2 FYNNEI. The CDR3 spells CASSGGRISNQPQHF. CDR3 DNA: TGTGCCAGCAGTGGGGGCAGGATTAGCAATCAGCCCCAGCATTTT.

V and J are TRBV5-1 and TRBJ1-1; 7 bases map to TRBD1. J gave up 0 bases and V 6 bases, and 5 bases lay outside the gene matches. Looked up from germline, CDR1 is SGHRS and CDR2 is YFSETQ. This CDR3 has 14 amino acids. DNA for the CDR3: TGCGCCAGCACGTCGACAGGGCTGAACACTGAAGCTTTCTTT. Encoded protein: CASTSTGLNTEAFF.

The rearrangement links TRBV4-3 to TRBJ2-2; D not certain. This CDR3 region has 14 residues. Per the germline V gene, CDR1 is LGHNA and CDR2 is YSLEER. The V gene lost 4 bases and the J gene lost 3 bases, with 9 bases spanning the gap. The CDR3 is CASSLVLDTGELFF. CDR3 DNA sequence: TGCGCCAGCAGCCTTGTACTGGACACCGGGGAGCTGTTTTTT.

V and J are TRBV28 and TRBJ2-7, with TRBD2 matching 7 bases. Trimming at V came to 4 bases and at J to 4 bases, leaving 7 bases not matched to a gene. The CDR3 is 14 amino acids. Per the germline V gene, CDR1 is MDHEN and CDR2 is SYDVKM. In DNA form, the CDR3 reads TGTGCCAGCAGTTGGGAGGGAGGTCCTTACGAGCAGTACTTC. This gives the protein CASSWEGGPYEQYF. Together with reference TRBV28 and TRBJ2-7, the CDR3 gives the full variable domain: DVKVTQSSRYLVKRTGEKVFLECVQDMDHENMFWYRQDPGLGLRLIYFSYDVKMKEKGDIPEGYSVSREKKERFSLILESASTNQTSMYLCASSWEGGPYEQYFGPGTRLTVT.

As DNA, the CDR3 is TGTGCCACCAGCGGCCGGGACAGGGGGCAAGTTGGCTACACCTTC. Translating gives CATSGRDRGQVGYTF. This sequence joins TRBV15 and TRBJ1-2; 12 bases are shared with TRBD1. V dropped 5 bases and J dropped 7; count of bases not matched to a gene: 8. Germline-derived CDR1 and CDR2 are LNHNV and YYDKDF (reference sequence). The CDR3 contains 15 residues.

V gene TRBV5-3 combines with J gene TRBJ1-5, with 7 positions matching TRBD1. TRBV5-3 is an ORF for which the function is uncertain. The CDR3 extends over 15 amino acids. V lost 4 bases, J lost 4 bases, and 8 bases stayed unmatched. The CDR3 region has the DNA TGTGCCAGAAGCGTCCGACAGGGTAGGAATCAGCCCCAGCATTTT. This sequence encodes CARSVRQGRNQPQHF.

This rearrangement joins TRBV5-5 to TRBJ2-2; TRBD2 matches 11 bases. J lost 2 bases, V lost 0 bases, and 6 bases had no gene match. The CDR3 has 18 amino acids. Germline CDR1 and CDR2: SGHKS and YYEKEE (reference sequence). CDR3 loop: CASSLGVSGRVNTGELFF. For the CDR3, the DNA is TGTGCCAGCAGCTTGGGTGTTAGCGGGAGGGTTAACACCGGGGAGCTGTTTTTT.

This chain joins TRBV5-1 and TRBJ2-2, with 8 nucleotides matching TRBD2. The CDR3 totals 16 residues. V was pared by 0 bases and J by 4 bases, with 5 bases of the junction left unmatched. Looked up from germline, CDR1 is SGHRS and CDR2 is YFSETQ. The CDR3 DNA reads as TGCGCCAGCAGCTTGGGTAGGACTAGCCCCACCGGGGAGCTGTTTTTT. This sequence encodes CASSLGRTSPTGELFF.

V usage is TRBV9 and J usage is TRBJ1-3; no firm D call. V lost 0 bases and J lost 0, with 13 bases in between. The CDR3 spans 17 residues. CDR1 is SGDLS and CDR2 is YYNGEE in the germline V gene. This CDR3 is CASSVENRWSSGNTIYF. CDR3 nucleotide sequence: TGTGCCAGCAGCGTAGAGAACCGCTGGAGCTCTGGAAACACCATATATTTT.

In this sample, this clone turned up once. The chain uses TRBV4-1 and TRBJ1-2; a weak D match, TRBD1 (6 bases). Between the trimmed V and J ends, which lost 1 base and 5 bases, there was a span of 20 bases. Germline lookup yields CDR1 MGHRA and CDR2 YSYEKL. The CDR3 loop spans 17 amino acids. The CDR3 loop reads CASSQALTQSQGYGYTF. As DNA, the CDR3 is TGCGCCAGCAGCCAAGCTCTTACACAGTCACAGGGATATGGCTACACCTTC.

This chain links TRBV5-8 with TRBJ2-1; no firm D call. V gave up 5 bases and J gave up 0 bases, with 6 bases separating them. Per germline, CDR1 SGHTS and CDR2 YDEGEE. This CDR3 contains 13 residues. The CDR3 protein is CASRFSSYNEQFF. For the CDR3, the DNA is TGTGCCAGCAGGTTCAGCTCCTACAATGAGCAGTTCTTC.

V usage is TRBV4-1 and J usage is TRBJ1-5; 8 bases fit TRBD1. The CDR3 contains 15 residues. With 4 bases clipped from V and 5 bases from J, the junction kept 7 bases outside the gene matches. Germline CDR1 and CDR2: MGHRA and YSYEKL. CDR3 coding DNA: TGCGCCAGCAGCCTCGGACAGGGAAATTATCAGCCCCAGCATTTT. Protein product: CASSLGQGNYQPQHF.

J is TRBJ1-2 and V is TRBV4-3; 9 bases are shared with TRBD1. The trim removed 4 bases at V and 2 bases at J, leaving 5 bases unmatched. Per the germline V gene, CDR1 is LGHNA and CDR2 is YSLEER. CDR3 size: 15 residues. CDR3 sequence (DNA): TGCGCCAGCAGCCCCGGGACAGGGAACAACTATGGCTACACCTTC. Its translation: CASSPGTGNNYGYTF.

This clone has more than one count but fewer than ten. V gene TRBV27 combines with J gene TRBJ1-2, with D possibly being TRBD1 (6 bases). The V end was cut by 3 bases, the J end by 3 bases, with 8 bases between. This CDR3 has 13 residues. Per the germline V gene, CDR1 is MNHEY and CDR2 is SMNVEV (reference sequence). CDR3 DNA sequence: TGTGCCAGCAGTTTCGCAGGGGACTATGGCTACACCTTC. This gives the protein CASSFAGDYGYTF.